This T cell receptor beta chain is drawn from a study of T cell responses to AZD1222 COVID-19 vaccine. Study-wide results and caveats: Among the donors, most were white British and more were female, and clonal diversity was possibly underestimated. Among those given AZD1222, only 6 or 7 were seropositive at baseline. Mapped onto spike, vaccine-associated CD4 TCRs spanned it and were dominant at 160-218 and 743-854.

Worth noting for this clone: As yet, its antigen is unknown.

Germline-derived CDR1 and CDR2 are MGHRA and YSYEKL. V was cut by 6 bases and J by 3 bases, with 15 bases left in between. The CDR3 is made up of 14 amino acids. The protocol was immunoSEQ multiplex PCR, while the TCRdb copy is restricted to in-frame clones and leaves out a portion. The sample lists around 160,000 clones, about 92% occurring once. This chain links TRBV4-1 with TRBJ2-7; D might be TRBD1 (6 bases). This specimen consisted of peripheral blood, obtained on day 0 of AZD1222 vaccination. The TCR originated in an adult in good health. The CDR3 sequence is CASSQGIRVYEQYF. CDR3 bases: TGCGCCAGCAGTCAGGGGATACGGGTCTACGAGCAGTACTTC.